This TCR beta chain was recorded in a study of T cell repertoires in cytomegalovirus infection. Findings of the study overall: Clonotypes of TCR beta that were HLA-C-restricted and CMV-specific dominated the ex vivo response.

As concerns this clonotype: The target antigen is unknown.

TCRdb reprocessed the reads with MiXCR, giving one entry per CDR3 protein. Among 640,000 or so distinct CDR3 sequences listed, roughly a third were seen once. Trimming took off 7 bases at V and 3 bases at J, with 13 bases between the two ends. The CDR3 spans 15 residues. The chain couples TRBV12-3 or TRBV12-4 to TRBJ2-6; D is ambiguous. The source is a human donor in good health (CMV status not recorded). Some clones in this sample may be carry-over from other donors' samples. Here the sequenced sample was cultured PBMCs, taken from culture after CMV antigen stimulation. CDR3 loop: CASTSGLVGANVLTF. The CDR3 DNA reads as TGTGCCAGCACTTCGGGCCTGGTTGGGGCCAACGTCCTGACTTTC.